The 24 T cell receptor beta chains reported below all come from one sample, sequenced in a study of T-cell reconstitution after alpha-beta-depleted transplantation in children (dated by TCRdb to about 2016). The sample's treatment or condition label, decoded: allogeneic hematopoietic cell transplantation with graft depleted of TCRalphabeta T cells and CD19 B cells. Library preparation used PCR. Sequencer: Illumina HiSeq 2500. To normalize quantification of the TCRbeta repertoire, the TCR libraries were built with molecular barcoding that relied on unique molecular identifiers. TCRdb itself trimmed the public reads at Q25 with fastp, ran MiXCR and retained productive beta chains. Rows are combined by CDR3 protein, so each entry shows the most common genes and DNA. The sample profile shows a few hundred thousand distinct CDR3 sequences; approximately 11% of them were found once. About 28% of the sample goes to the ten largest clones.

This specimen consisted of PBMCs, obtained before TCRalphabeta/CD19-depleted stem cell transplant. These receptors all stem from a child in the first two years of life with acute myeloid leukemia, due to receive a stem cell transplant.

This clonotype was seen many times. The chain recombines TRBV5-1 with TRBJ2-1; 8 bases line up with TRBD2. Trimming cost V 1 base and J 1 base; bases outside gene matches: 4. Germline V gives CDR1 SGHRS, CDR2 YFSETQ. The CDR3 consists of 16 residues. CDR3 protein: CASSLSERGSYNEQFF. CDR3 nucleotide sequence: TGCGCCAGCAGCTTGTCTGAGCGGGGGTCCTACAATGAGCAGTTCTTC.

This clonotype was seen a handful of times. The chain has TRBV29-1 and TRBJ2-2, with 7 bases identical to TRBD1. The V segment lost 1 base and the J segment 6 bases; nucleotides outside the gene matches: 11. Germline lookup yields CDR1 SQVTM and CDR2 ANQGSEA. The CDR3 is made up of 16 amino acids. The CDR3 DNA follows: TGCAGCGTTGAAGGGGTGGTCAAGGGGGCTTCCGGGGAGCTGTTTTTT. Its protein is CSVEGVVKGASGELFF.

The sample holds many counts of this clonotype. This sequence joins TRBV12-3 or TRBV12-4 and TRBJ2-7; TRBD2 matches at 8 bases. The J segment lost 4 bases and the V segment lost 5 bases, leaving 7 bases of the junction unmatched. The CDR3 consists of 14 residues. CDR3 sequence: CASSIREGPYEQYF. CDR3 DNA: TGTGCCAGCAGTATACGGGAGGGCCCGTACGAGCAGTACTTC.

This clonotype appeared many times. V gene TRBV6-5 combines with J gene TRBJ2-3, with D perhaps matching TRBD2 (5 bases). Trimming removed 5 bases from V and 11 bases from J, with 11 bases in between. The CDR3 consists of 11 residues. From germline, CDR1 is MNHEY and CDR2 SVGAGI. As DNA, the CDR3 is TGTGCCAGCAGTCAGCGGTCGGTGCAGTATTTT. Amino acid sequence: CASSQRSVQYF.

This clonotype occurred many times. The chain links TRBV12-3 or TRBV12-4 to TRBJ2-1; maybe TRBD2 (6 bases). V dropped 6 bases and J dropped 7 bases, with 16 bases sitting between them. The CDR3 totals 14 residues. Written as DNA, the CDR3 is TGTGCCAGCAGGCCGGGACTCGCTTATAATGAGCAGTTCTTC. This gives the protein CASRPGLAYNEQFF.

This clonotype was counted many times. The CDR3 coding sequence is TGCGCCAGCAGCTTGGAGGCAGGCCTGAACACTGAAGCTTTCTTT. Translating gives CASSLEAGLNTEAFF. This rearrangement joins TRBV5-1 to TRBJ1-1, with unresolved D. The length of the CDR3 is 15 residues. The germline V and J ends were trimmed by 0 bases and 0 bases, with 9 bases remaining between them. CDR1 SGHRS and CDR2 YFSETQ come from the germline V gene.

Points on this clonotype: This may be a read error, as it is one base from a much larger clone. The CDR3 loop is CASAQGGPLETQHF. The CDR3 DNA reads TGTGCCAGCGCCCAGGGGGGACCTCTGGAGACCCAGCACTTC. The rearrangement links TRBV28 to TRBJ2-5; D perhaps matches TRBD1 (7 bases). CDR3 length equals 14 residues. Looked up from germline, CDR1 is MDHEN and CDR2 is SYDVKM.

Comment on this clonotype: A much larger clone sits a single nucleotide away, making a read error possible. The rearrangement joins TRBV20-1 to TRBJ2-1; D is possibly TRBD1 (6 bases). This CDR3 comprises 14 residues. Germline CDR1 reads DFQATT; CDR2 reads SNEGSKA (reference sequence). V lost 4 bases, J lost 3 bases, and 13 bases lay in between. The CDR3 reads CSATHGTYYNEQFF. In nucleotides, the CDR3 is TGCAGTGCTACCCACGGGACATACTACAATGAGCAGTTCTTC.

This clonotype was recorded at least ten times. An end of the junction does not agree with germline; a read error may underlie this. The V and J genes are TRBV20-1 and TRBJ1-5, with 9 nucleotides matching TRBD1. CDR3 length: 17 residues. CDR1 and CDR2 (germline): DFQATT, SNEGSKA (reference sequence). The CDR3 DNA is TGCTGTGCTAGAGATCTCGGGGGACAGGGAGCCAATCAGCCCCAGCATTTT. Translation gives CCARDLGGQGANQPQHF.

Remarks on this clonotype: This may arise from a read error, as a much more abundant clone is one base away. This likely comes from a read error, as the CDR3 has no conserved phenylalanine or tryptophan at its end. The rearrangement links TRBV7-2 to TRBJ1-1; the D gene is possibly TRBD1 (6 bases). The V gene's germline CDR1 is SGHTA and CDR2 FQGNSA. The V gene lost 5 bases and the J gene lost 8 bases, with 15 bases spanning the gap. This CDR3 is 13 amino acids long. The CDR3 sequence is CASSLSTTGEAFL. In DNA form, the CDR3 reads TGTGCCAGCAGCCTATCAACCACAGGGGAAGCTTTCCTT.

This clonotype was seen at least ten times. The chain couples TRBV2 to TRBJ1-3, with D maybe TRBD1 (6 bases). The CDR3 totals 14 residues. V lost 4 bases and J lost 4, with 11 bases in between. Germline CDR1 is SNHLY and CDR2 is FYNNEI. The CDR3 DNA sequence: TGTGCCAGCAGTGGGCCAGGGGCCGGAAACACCATATATTTT. It codes for CASSGPGAGNTIYF. The whole variable domain, filled in from reference TRBV2 and TRBJ1-3, reads EPEVTQTPSHQVTQMGQEVILRCVPISNHLYFYWYRQILGQKVEFLVSFYNNEISEKSEIFDDQFSVERPDGSNFTLKIRSTKLEDSAMYFCASSGPGAGNTIYFGEGSWLTVV.

This clonotype was detected ten times or more. The chain employs TRBV25-1 and TRBJ1-5; no reliable D call. The V end was cut by 4 bases, the J end by 0 bases, with 10 bases between. From germline, CDR1 is MGHDK and CDR2 SYGVNS. The CDR3 spans 15 residues. The CDR3 loop reads CASSGNGYSNQPQHF. Here the CDR3 DNA reads TGTGCCAGCAGTGGGAACGGGTATAGCAATCAGCCCCAGCATTTT. Using reference TRBV25-1 and TRBJ1-5 for the parts outside the CDR3, the full variable domain is EADIYQTPRYLVIGTGKKITLECSQTMGHDKMYWYQQDPGMELHLIHYSYGVNSTEKGDLSSESTVSRIRTEHFPLTLESARPSHTSQYLCASSGNGYSNQPQHFGDGTRLSIL.

Ten or more counts support this clonotype. The CDR3 nucleotides are TGTGCCAGCAGCTTATTCGGGGATTCACCCCTCCACTTT. It translates to CASSLFGDSPLHF. The V and J genes are TRBV7-9 and TRBJ1-6; D unresolved. The CDR3 loop spans 13 amino acids. The germline V gene has CDR1 SEHNR and CDR2 FQNEAQ (reference sequence). V gave up 2 bases and J gave up 8 bases, with 7 bases separating them.

This clonotype was observed at least ten times. The rearrangement uses TRBV24-1 and TRBJ2-7; 7 bases align to TRBD1. Trimming removed 0 bases from V and 4 bases from J; junction bases left unmatched: 11. The CDR3 extends over 17 amino acids. Germline V gene sequence: CDR1 KGHDR, CDR2 SFDVKD. CDR3 sequence: CATSDLASGQLPYEQYF. The DNA for the CDR3 is TGTGCCACCAGTGATTTGGCCTCGGGACAGTTACCTTACGAGCAGTACTTC.

This clonotype was observed at least ten times. This chain uses TRBV28 with TRBJ2-3; 9 nucleotides line up with TRBD1. The ends lost 2 bases at V and 3 bases at J; junction bases unmatched: 3. The CDR3 spans 15 residues. Germline loops: CDR1 MDHEN, CDR2 SYDVKM. CDR3 sequence (DNA): TGTGCCAGCAGTTTACGGGACAGGGTAACAGATACGCAGTATTTT. Encoded protein: CASSLRDRVTDTQYF.

The genes are TRBV7-3 and TRBJ2-1; D remains unclear. The CDR3 extends over 15 amino acids. Per the germline V gene, CDR1 is SGHTA and CDR2 is FQGTGA. Trimming removed 4 bases at V and 6 bases at J, with 16 bases between. CDR3 coding DNA: TGTGCCAGCAGCTCCCGTGGTGCCGGGCCCAATGAGCAGTTCTTC. This encodes CASSSRGAGPNEQFF. Combining the CDR3 with reference TRBV7-3 and TRBJ2-1 gives the whole variable domain GAGVSQTPSNKVTEKGKYVELRCDPISGHTALYWYRQSLGQGPEFLIYFQGTGAADDSGLPNDRFFAVRPEGSVSTLKIQRTERGDSAVYLCASSSRGAGPNEQFFGPGTRLTVL.

Many counts were recorded for this clonotype. The chain couples TRBV12-3 or TRBV12-4 to TRBJ1-2, with 12 bases identical to TRBD1. V was clipped by 4 bases and J by 4 bases; unmatched bases: 4. The CDR3 contains 15 residues. CDR3 residues: CASSSGTGGVYGYTF. In DNA, the CDR3 is TGTGCCAGCAGTTCCGGGACAGGGGGCGTCTATGGCTACACCTTC.

This clonotype has at least ten counts. The chain couples TRBV5-1 to TRBJ2-1, with D unclear. The V end was cut by 3 bases, the J end by 0 bases, with 10 bases between. Germline V gene lookup returns CDR1 SGHRS and CDR2 YFSETQ. CDR3 size: 15 residues. The CDR3 DNA reads as TGCGCCAGCAGCTCGATAACAAGCTCCTACAATGAGCAGTTCTTC. Translated: CASSSITSSYNEQFF.

Ten or more counts support this clonotype. The V and J genes are TRBV28 and TRBJ1-5; 9 bases map to TRBD1. V shed 3 bases, J shed 5 bases, and the junction held 11 bases outside the gene matches. This CDR3 is built from 17 residues. Per the germline V gene, CDR1 is MDHEN and CDR2 is SYDVKM. CDR3 in amino acids: CASSFNPPGQGYQPQHF. The CDR3 nucleotides are TGTGCCAGCAGTTTCAATCCTCCGGGACAGGGATATCAGCCCCAGCATTTT.

This clonotype was seen repeatedly, ten times or more. The chain couples TRBV20-1 to TRBJ2-5, with D uncertain. Germline CDR1 DFQATT, CDR2 SNEGSKA (reference sequence). Trimming took off 0 bases at V and 4 bases at J, with 12 bases between the two ends. CDR3 length equals 14 residues. The CDR3 DNA reads TGCAGTGCTAGAGATTGGGAATCGGGAGAGACCCAGTACTTC. Translating gives CSARDWESGETQYF.

CDR3 DNA: TGTGCCAGTCCTCAGCCCCAGCATTTT. Translating gives CASPQPQHF. The chain combines TRBV3-1 with TRBJ1-5; no firm D call. Germline CDR1 LGHDT, CDR2 YNNKEL (reference sequence). The ends were cut back, 9 bases at V and 6 bases at J, with 3 bases in the middle. The CDR3 runs to 9 residues.

This clonotype was observed many times. This rearrangement joins TRBV18 to TRBJ2-7; TRBD2 is a possible D gene (5 bases). The V gene's germline CDR1 is KGHSH and CDR2 LQKENI. The CDR3 runs 17 residues. V was pared by 1 base and J by 4 bases, with 20 bases between. CDR3: CASSPRTGSSSGYEQYF. The DNA for the CDR3 is TGTGCCAGCTCACCACGAACGGGATCCTCCAGTGGATACGAGCAGTACTTC.

This clonotype was found many times. The chain couples TRBV11-2 to TRBJ2-7; 8 nucleotides agree with TRBD1. Germline V CDR1 and CDR2: SGHAT, FQNNGV. This CDR3 is 17 amino acids long. After removal of 3 bases from V and 4 bases from J, the junction contained 14 bases not matched to a gene. Written as DNA, the CDR3 is TGTGCCAGCAGCTTCCTCCCCGGGACAGGCGGCGTTTACGAGCAGTACTTC. Amino acids: CASSFLPGTGGVYEQYF.

Of note for this clonotype: A much more abundant neighbour one base away suggests this may be a read error. The genes are TRBV9 and TRBJ1-1, with 7 bases aligning to TRBD1. Germline V gene sequence: CDR1 SGDLS, CDR2 YYNGEE. This CDR3 is built from 15 residues. The CDR3 loop reads CASSVATGKNTEAIF. DNA of the CDR3: TGTGCCAGCAGCGTAGCGACAGGGAAGAACACTGAAGCTATCTTT. Drawing the rest from reference TRBV9 and TRBJ1-1, the complete variable domain is DSGVTQTPKHLITATGQRVTLRCSPRSGDLSVYWYQQSLDQGLQFLIQYYNGEERAKGNILERFSAQQFPDLHSELNLSSLELGDSALYFCASSVATGKNTEAIFGQGTRLTVV.